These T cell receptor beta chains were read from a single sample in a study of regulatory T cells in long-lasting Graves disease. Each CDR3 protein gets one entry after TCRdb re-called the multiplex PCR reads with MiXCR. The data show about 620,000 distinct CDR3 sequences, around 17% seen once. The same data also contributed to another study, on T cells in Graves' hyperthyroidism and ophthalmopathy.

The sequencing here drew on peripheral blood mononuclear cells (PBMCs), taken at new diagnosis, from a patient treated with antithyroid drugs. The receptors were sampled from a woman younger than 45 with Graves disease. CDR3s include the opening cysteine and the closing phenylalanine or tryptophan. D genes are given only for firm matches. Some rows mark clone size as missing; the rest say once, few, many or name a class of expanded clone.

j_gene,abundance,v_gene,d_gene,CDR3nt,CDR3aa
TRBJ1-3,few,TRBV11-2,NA,TGTGCCAGCAGCTTACAAACGGGCGGAAACACCATATATTTT,CASSLQTGGNTIYF
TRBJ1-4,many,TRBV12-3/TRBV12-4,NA,TGTGCCAGCATCAACCGCCTAGGGGCTAATGAAAAACTGTTTTTT,CASINRLGANEKLFF
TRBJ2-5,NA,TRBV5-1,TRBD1,TGCGCCAGCAGCTTTCCTGGGACAGGGGGTGTGGTGGAGACCCAGTACTTC,CASSFPGTGGVVETQYF
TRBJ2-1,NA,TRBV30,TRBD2,TGTGCCTGGAGTTTGGCTAGCGGATACAATGAGCAGTTCTTC,CAWSLASGYNEQFF
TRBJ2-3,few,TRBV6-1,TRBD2,TGTGCCGGGTCTATAGCGGGGGGCACAGATACGCAGTATTTT,CAGSIAGGTDTQYF
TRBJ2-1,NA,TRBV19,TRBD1,TGTGCCAGTAGTATAACAGGGGCTTGGGATGAGCAGTTCTTC,CASSITGAWDEQFF
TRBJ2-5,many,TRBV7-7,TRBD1,TGTGCTAGCAGCTTAGGGACAGGAGAAGAGACCCAGTACTTC,CASSLGTGEETQYF
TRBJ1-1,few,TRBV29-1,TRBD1,TGCAGCGTTGCGTTGGCAGGGGGAGCTTTCTTT,CSVALAGGAFF
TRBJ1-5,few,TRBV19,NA,TGTGCCAGTAGTCGGACCGGGACCGACTATAGCAATCAGCCCCAGCATTTT,CASSRTGTDYSNQPQHF
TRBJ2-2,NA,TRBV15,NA,TGTGCCACCAGCAGAGGTGCAGGAACCGGGGAGCTGTTTTTT,CATSRGAGTGELFF
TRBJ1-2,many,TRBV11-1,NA,TGTGCCAGCAGCTTAGACGGTATCTATGGCTACACCTTC,CASSLDGIYGYTF
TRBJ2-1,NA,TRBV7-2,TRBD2,TGTGCCAGCAGCTTCGGGAGGGCCTATGAGCAGTTCTTC,CASSFGRAYEQFF
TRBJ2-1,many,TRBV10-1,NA,TGCGCCAGCGGTTCGGAGGGGTGCCCGAGACTTCGCTACAATGAGCAGTTCTTC,CASGSEGCPRLRYNEQFF
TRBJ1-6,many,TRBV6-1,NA,TGTGCCAGCGACAAAACGAGGCGTTCACCCCTCCACTTT,CASDKTRRSPLHF
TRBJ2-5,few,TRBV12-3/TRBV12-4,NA,TGTGCCAGCAGTTTAAGCTGGGCCCAAGAGACCCAGTACTTC,CASSLSWAQETQYF
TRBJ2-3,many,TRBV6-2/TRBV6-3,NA,TGTGCCAGTAATGACCGTAGCTCAGATACGCAGTATTTT,CASNDRSSDTQYF
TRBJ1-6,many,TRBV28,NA,TGTGCCAGCAGTTTATCCCCAAAGTCACCCCTCCACTTT,CASSLSPKSPLHF
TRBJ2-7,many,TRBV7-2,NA,TGTGCCAGCAGCTTCGGCCAGAGCTCCTACGAGCAGTACTTC,CASSFGQSSYEQYF